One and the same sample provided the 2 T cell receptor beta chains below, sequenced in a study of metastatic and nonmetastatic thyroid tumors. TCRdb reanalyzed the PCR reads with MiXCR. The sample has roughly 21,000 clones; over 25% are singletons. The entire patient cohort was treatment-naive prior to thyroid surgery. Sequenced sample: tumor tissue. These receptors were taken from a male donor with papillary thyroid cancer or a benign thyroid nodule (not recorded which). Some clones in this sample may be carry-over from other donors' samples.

The CDR3: CATSAGRGGNGKTGELFF. The DNA for the CDR3 is TGTGCCACCAGTGCGGGCCGAGGAGGGAACGGTAAGACCGGGGAGCTGTTTTTT. The genes are TRBV24-1 and TRBJ2-2, with D tentatively TRBD2 (6 bases). The length of the CDR3 is 18 residues. Trimming cost V 5 bases and J 5 bases, with 23 bases left between them. Germline V CDR1 and CDR2: KGHDR, SFDVKD.

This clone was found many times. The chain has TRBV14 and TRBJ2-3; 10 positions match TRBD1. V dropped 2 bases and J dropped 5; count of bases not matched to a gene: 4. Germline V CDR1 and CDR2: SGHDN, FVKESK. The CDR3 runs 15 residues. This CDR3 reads CASSQRTGGGDTQYF. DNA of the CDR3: TGTGCCAGCAGCCAACGGACAGGGGGGGGAGATACGCAGTATTTT.